Listed below are T cell receptor beta chains from one sample, sequenced in a study of post-analysis software for immune sequencing data. TCRdb fed the PCR reads into MiXCR, producing one record per CDR3 protein. The sample yields approximately 460,000 distinct CDR3 sequences, 40% to 55% seen once. Source material: blood. The receptors here all came from a girl aged 5 to 17 with multiple sclerosis. Both conserved end residues are part of each CDR3. A D gene is named only where the DNA matches it firmly. Where a row states a size, it is once, few, many or the class of an expanded clone; other rows omit it.

TRBJ1-1 | TRBV7-9 | . | . | CASCGTNTEAFF | TGTGCCTCGTGTGGAACGAACACTGAAGCTTTCTTT
TRBJ1-1 | TRBV21-1 | . | few | CASSRGRLRIENTEAFF | TGTGCCAGCAGCCGCGGACGGCTCCGGATAGAGAACACTGAAGCTTTCTTT
TRBJ1-2 | TRBV4-3 | . | few | CASSQDNAGAGNGYTF | TGCGCCAGCAGCCAAGATAATGCGGGGGCGGGAAATGGCTACACCTTC
TRBJ2-7 | TRBV4-1 | . | . | CASSQDLRGLYEQYF | TGCGCCAGCAGCCAAGATCTGCGGGGCCTCTACGAGCAGTACTTC
TRBJ2-7 | TRBV5-1 | TRBD2 | . | CASSGGLAGGGAYEQYF | TGCGCCAGCAGCGGGGGACTAGCGGGAGGTGGGGCCTACGAGCAGTACTTC
TRBJ2-5 | TRBV4-3 | TRBD2 | few | CASSQRATGASGSETQYF | TGCGCCAGCAGCCAGAGAGCTACTGGGGCTAGCGGGAGTGAGACCCAGTACTTC
TRBJ2-6 | TRBV20-1 | . | . | CSARDPFQMGHSGANVLTF | TGCAGTGCTAGAGATCCGTTTCAGATGGGACACTCTGGGGCCAACGTCCTGACTTTC
TRBJ2-7 | TRBV27 | . | . | CASSLYKGSYEQYF | TGTGCCAGCAGTTTGTATAAAGGGTCCTACGAGCAGTACTTC
TRBJ2-5 | TRBV28 | TRBD1 | . | CASMRDRGPWNEQYF | TGTGCCAGCATGAGAGACAGGGGGCCATGGAATGAGCAGTACTTC
TRBJ2-5 | TRBV4-2 | TRBD1 | few | CASSQEPQGERNQETQYF | TGTGCCAGCAGCCAAGAGCCACAGGGGGAGCGCAACCAAGAGACCCAGTACTTC
TRBJ2-6 | TRBV27 | TRBD1 | . | CASSPLGQGAGANVLTF | TGTGCCAGCAGTCCCCTTGGACAGGGGGCTGGGGCCAACGTCCTGACTTTC
TRBJ2-7 | TRBV28 | TRBD2 | few | CASSFSGRAFEQYF | TGTGCCAGCAGTTTTAGCGGGAGGGCCTTCGAGCAGTACTTC
TRBJ2-7 | TRBV28 | TRBD1 | few | CASRLTGESYEQYF | TGTGCCAGCAGACTGACAGGGGAGTCCTACGAGCAGTACTTC
TRBJ2-7 | TRBV20-1 | TRBD2 | many | CSARDPFSGSPYEQYF | TGCAGTGCTAGAGATCCCTTTAGCGGGAGTCCGTACGAGCAGTACTTC
TRBJ1-2 | TRBV7-2 | . | once | CASSLSREGHGYTF | TGTGCCAGCAGCTTATCCCGGGAAGGGCATGGCTACACCTTC
TRBJ2-1 | TRBV3-1 | TRBD1 | . | CASSQDLWGQAYNEQFF | TGTGCCAGCAGCCAAGATCTATGGGGACAGGCTTACAATGAGCAGTTCTTC
TRBJ2-7 | TRBV20-1 | TRBD2 | few | CSARDVAGDLYEQYF | TGCAGTGCTAGAGATGTAGCGGGAGATTTGTACGAGCAGTACTTC
TRBJ2-1 | TRBV4-1 | . | . | CASSQEGRVTGTYNEQFF | TGCGCCAGCAGCCAAGAGGGGCGGGTGACGGGAACCTACAATGAGCAGTTCTTC
TRBJ2-6 | TRBV7-9 | . | . | CASSFDRTGANVLTF | TGTGCCAGCAGCTTTGACAGGACTGGGGCCAACGTCCTGACTTTC
TRBJ1-6 | TRBV20-1 | TRBD1 | . | CSARDGTGNSPLHF | TGCAGTGCTAGAGATGGGACAGGGAATTCACCCCTCCACTTT
TRBJ2-7 | TRBV20-1 | . | . | CSALDRNYYEQYF | TGCAGTGCTTTGGACCGAAATTACTACGAGCAGTACTTC
TRBJ1-6 | TRBV12-3/TRBV12-4 | TRBD1 | . | CASSPGTEGSPLHF | TGTGCCAGCAGCCCCGGGACAGAGGGTTCACCCCTCCACTTT
TRBJ2-1 | TRBV6-5 | TRBD2 | . | CASSYGFAGGYNEQFF | TGTGCCAGCAGTTATGGGTTTGCGGGAGGGTACAATGAGCAGTTCTTC
TRBJ2-2 | TRBV9 | . | few | CASSVSDRNTGELFF | TGTGCCAGCAGCGTCTCGGACAGAAACACCGGGGAGCTGTTTTTT
TRBJ2-7 | TRBV12-3/TRBV12-4 | TRBD2 | . | CASSLSGRGYYEQYF | TGTGCCAGCAGCCTTAGCGGGAGAGGATACTACGAGCAGTACTTC
TRBJ2-7 | TRBV3-1 | . | . | CASSQGGREQYF | TGTGCCAGCAGCCAAGGAGGACGCGAGCAGTACTTC
TRBJ2-1 | TRBV20-1 | . | . | CSARPSLGEQFF | TGCAGTGCTAGGCCCAGCTTGGGTGAGCAGTTCTTC
TRBJ2-7 | TRBV29-1 | . | few | CSVGSYYEQYF | TGCAGCGTTGGGTCTTACTACGAGCAGTACTTC
TRBJ2-2 | TRBV2 | TRBD2 | . | CASTLAGVRTGELFF | TGTGCCAGCACCCTAGCGGGAGTGCGCACCGGGGAGCTGTTTTTT
TRBJ2-7 | TRBV5-1 | . | . | CASSLVADKVNEQYF | TGCGCCAGCAGCTTGGTGGCGGACAAGGTGAACGAGCAGTACTTC
TRBJ2-5 | TRBV18 | . | . | CASSPTGTKEANEQYF | TGTGCCAGCTCACCTACCGGGACAAAGGAGGCCAATGAGCAGTACTTC
TRBJ1-2 | TRBV7-3 | . | few | CASSPSPDYGYTF | TGTGCCAGCAGCCCCAGCCCTGACTATGGCTACACCTTC
TRBJ2-7 | TRBV29-1 | . | many | CSARDLSSYEQYF | TGCAGCGCTCGGGACTTGAGCTCCTACGAGCAGTACTTC
TRBJ2-3 | TRBV20-1 | . | few | CSARRRSPRTDTQYF | TGCAGTGCTAGGAGGAGGAGCCCTCGCACAGATACGCAGTATTTT
TRBJ2-3 | TRBV7-8 | . | once | CASSFASPEGTDTQYF | TGTGCCAGCAGCTTTGCTAGCCCCGAGGGGACAGATACGCAGTATTTT
TRBJ2-1 | TRBV7-9 | TRBD2 | once | CASSTGGGEQFF | TGTGCCAGCAGTACCGGGGGGGGTGAGCAGTTCTTC
TRBJ2-3 | TRBV12-3/TRBV12-4 | . | . | CASTWGTSGTDTQYF | TGTGCCAGCACGTGGGGCACTAGTGGCACAGATACGCAGTATTTT
TRBJ2-1 | TRBV7-8 | TRBD2 | few | CASSLRLAGVFEQFF | TGTGCCAGCAGCTTAAGACTAGCGGGAGTTTTTGAGCAGTTCTTC
TRBJ2-7 | TRBV7-9 | . | . | CASSLDKGGDYEKQYF | TGTGCCAGCAGCTTAGATAAGGGGGGGGATTACGAGAAGCAGTACTTC
TRBJ2-1 | TRBV4-2 | . | many | CASSQVWGQRQSSYNEQFF | TGTGCCAGCAGCCAAGTATGGGGCCAAAGACAGAGCTCCTACAATGAGCAGTTCTTC
TRBJ1-5 | TRBV24-1 | . | . | CATSDQNQPQHF | TGTGCCACCAGTGATCAAAATCAGCCCCAGCATTTT
TRBJ2-7 | TRBV6-5 | . | few | CASSYSESYEQYF | TGTGCCAGCAGTTACTCGGAGAGCTACGAGCAGTACTTC
TRBJ2-5 | TRBV24-1 | TRBD1 | . | CATSDPPRGNQETQYF | TGTGCCACCAGTGACCCGCCCAGGGGGAACCAAGAGACCCAGTACTTC
TRBJ2-1 | TRBV9 | TRBD2 | . | CASSVGAGDRYEQFF | TGTGCCAGCAGCGTAGGAGCGGGAGATAGATATGAGCAGTTCTTC
TRBJ2-7 | TRBV28 | . | many | CASSFVNYEQYF | TGTGCCAGCAGTTTTGTGAACTACGAGCAGTACTTC
TRBJ2-3 | TRBV20-1 | TRBD2 | . | CSARDGGTSPDTQYF | TGCAGTGCTAGAGACGGAGGGACTAGCCCAGATACGCAGTATTTT
TRBJ2-1 | TRBV7-8 | . | few | CASSTGPGYNEQFF | TGTGCCAGCAGCACTGGGCCCGGGTACAATGAGCAGTTCTTC
TRBJ2-1 | TRBV27 | . | . | CASRPGVGAEQFF | TGTGCCAGCAGACCCGGAGTAGGGGCTGAGCAGTTCTTC
TRBJ2-1 | TRBV7-2 | . | few | CASSFSGGGSKYNEQFF | TGTGCCAGCAGCTTTTCCGGGGGCGGGAGTAAGTACAATGAGCAGTTCTTC
TRBJ2-5 | TRBV10-3 | TRBD1 | few | CAISGTGGDRELVAQYF | TGTGCCATCAGTGGAACCGGTGGGGACAGGGAGCTGGTGGCCCAGTACTTC
TRBJ1-5 | TRBV2 | . | once | CASSEERAKPQHF | TGTGCCAGCAGTGAAGAAAGGGCAAAGCCCCAGCATTTT
TRBJ2-7 | TRBV10-3 | TRBD1 | . | CAISESDRVYEQYF | TGTGCCATCAGTGAGTCGGACAGGGTCTACGAGCAGTACTTC
TRBJ2-2 | TRBV27 | TRBD2 | few | CASSLGLAGGTGELFF | TGTGCCAGCAGCTTAGGACTAGCGGGAGGTACCGGGGAGCTGTTTTTT
TRBJ2-1 | TRBV6-5 | TRBD2 | . | CASSYEATAGGLAEQFF | TGTGCCAGCAGTTACGAGGCCACCGCGGGAGGTCTCGCTGAGCAGTTCTTC
TRBJ2-3 | TRBV29-1 | TRBD2 | . | CSEIPREATDTQYF | TGCAGCGAAATTCCGCGGGAGGCTACTGATACGCAGTATTTT
TRBJ1-5 | TRBV7-2 | . | . | CASSLYAGRGTQHF | TGTGCCAGCAGCTTATACGCGGGCCGCGGGACCCAGCATTTT
TRBJ2-1 | TRBV7-3 | TRBD2 | . | CASKKLAGQGPSYNEQFF | TGTGCCAGCAAGAAGTTAGCGGGCCAGGGCCCCTCCTACAATGAGCAGTTCTTC
TRBJ2-3 | TRBV12-3/TRBV12-4 | . | . | CASTLEDTQYF | TGTGCCAGCACCCTGGAGGATACGCAGTATTTT
TRBJ2-7 | TRBV10-3 | . | once | CVISASDSYEQYF | TGTGTCATCAGCGCTAGCGACTCCTACGAGCAGTACTTC
TRBJ2-1 | TRBV7-2 | . | . | CASSFLPPASRSSYNEQFF | TGTGCCAGCAGCTTCCTACCGCCCGCTAGCAGAAGCTCCTACAATGAGCAGTTCTTC